A single sample gave rise to the 14 T cell receptor beta chains below, sequenced in a study of T cell repertoires in cytomegalovirus infection. TCRdb fed the reads into MiXCR, producing one record per CDR3 protein. The sample records roughly 990,000 distinct CDR3 sequences, roughly a third being singletons. Their specific antigens are unknown. The material was cultured CD8+ T cells from PBMCs, obtained from culture after CMV antigen stimulation. These receptors all stem from a human donor in good health (CMV status not recorded). Some clones in this sample may be carry-over from other donors' samples.

This clonotype was detected ten times or more. J is TRBJ1-1 and V is TRBV7-8; D unclear. Germline V lookup: CDR1 SGHVS, CDR2 FQNEAQ. The CDR3 runs 13 residues. Trimming took off 1 base at V and 6 bases at J, with 9 bases between the two ends. CDR3 bases: TGTGCCAGCAGCTTAGGGAACCCTGCTGAAGCTTTCTTT. This encodes CASSLGNPAEAFF.

This clonotype was found many times. The V and J genes are TRBV3-1 and TRBJ1-5, with D perhaps TRBD1 (5 bases). The V gene's germline CDR1 is LGHDT and CDR2 YNNKEL (reference sequence). V shed 0 bases and J shed 5 bases, with 11 bases lying between them. The CDR3 extends over 15 amino acids. The CDR3 sequence: CASSQDVGEDQPQHF. The DNA of the CDR3 is TGTGCCAGCAGCCAAGACGTAGGGGAGGATCAGCCCCAGCATTTT. Combining the CDR3 with reference TRBV3-1 and TRBJ1-5 gives the whole variable domain DTAVSQTPKYLVTQMGNDKSIKCEQNLGHDTMYWYKQDSKKFLKIMFSYNNKELIINETVPNRFSPKSPDKAHLNLHINSLELGDSAVYFCASSQDVGEDQPQHFGDGTRLSIL.

Only a few counts were recorded for this clonotype. The chain couples TRBV2 to TRBJ2-7; 9 positions agree with TRBD1. The V segment lost 6 bases and the J segment 7 bases; nucleotides outside the gene matches: 13. The CDR3 runs to 15 residues. Germline values: CDR1 SNHLY, CDR2 FYNNEI. The CDR3 DNA is TGTGCCAGCAGGGAACTACAGGGGGCGAAGTATGAGCAGTACTTC. This translates into CASRELQGAKYEQYF.

This chain connects TRBV2 to TRBJ2-7; perhaps TRBD2 as D (5 bases). The ends were cut back, 3 bases at V and 1 base at J, with 7 bases in the middle. CDR3 length equals 13 residues. Germline assignment: CDR1 SNHLY and CDR2 FYNNEI. The CDR3 here is CASSDGDSYEQYV. The CDR3 DNA is TGTGCCAGCAGTGACGGGGATTCCTACGAGCAGTACGTC.

The rearrangement uses TRBV7-9 and TRBJ2-7, with D possibly TRBD1 on 9 matching bases. CDR1 is SEHNR, CDR2 FQNEAQ, per germline (reference sequence). The V end was cut by 6 bases, the J end by 4 bases, with 28 bases between. The CDR3 has 18 amino acids. In DNA, the CDR3 is TGTGCCAGCAGTCGAAGGCCGGGGGGGACAGGGCCTATGTACGAGCAGTACTTC. It is translated as CASSRRPGGTGPMYEQYF. Combining the CDR3 with reference TRBV7-9 and TRBJ2-7 gives the whole variable domain DTGVSQNPRHKITKRGQNVTFRCDPISEHNRLYWYRQTLGQGPEFLTYFQNEAQLEKSRLLSDRFSAERPKGSFSTLEIQRTEQGDSAMYLCASSRRPGGTGPMYEQYFGPGTRLTVT.

In this sample, this clonotype turned up many times. The chain links TRBV6-5 to TRBJ1-1; D remains unclear. Germline V gives CDR1 MNHEY, CDR2 SVGAGI. V lost 0 bases to trimming and J lost 0 bases, with 8 bases between them. The CDR3 loop spans 15 amino acids. The CDR3 sequence is CASSYSVSMNTEAFF. The CDR3 bases are TGTGCCAGCAGTTACTCTGTCAGCATGAACACTGAAGCTTTCTTT.

This sequence joins TRBV5-1 and TRBJ1-5; 9 bases agree with TRBD1. V shed 0 bases, J shed 10 bases, and the junction held 5 bases outside the gene matches. The CDR3 totals 14 residues. Germline V gene sequence: CDR1 SGHRS, CDR2 YFSETQ. CDR3 region: CASSLGQGGVPQHF. DNA of the CDR3: TGCGCCAGCAGCTTGGGACAGGGGGGTGTTCCCCAGCATTTT. The full variable domain, in which reference TRBV5-1 and TRBJ1-5 provide the parts outside the CDR3, is KAGVTQTPRYLIKTRGQQVTLSCSPISGHRSVSWYQQTPGQGLQFLFEYFSETQRNKGNFPGRFSGRQFSNSRSEMNVSTLELGDSALYLCASSLGQGGVPQHFGDGTRLSIL.

The V gene is TRBV12-3 or TRBV12-4, the J gene TRBJ1-2; D gene unclear. This CDR3 has 14 amino acids. With 3 bases removed from V and 6 bases from J, the gap between germline ends came to 14 bases. This CDR3 is CASSLLGLGDGYTF. The CDR3 nucleotides are TGTGCCAGCAGTTTGCTCGGCCTGGGCGATGGCTACACCTTC.

This clonotype occurred once. One end of the junction does not line up with germline, which may come from a read error. CDR3 residues: CASSLSGGAASTGELFF. Here the CDR3 DNA reads TGTGCCAGCAGTCTATCCGGGGGGGCTGCGAGCACCGGGGAGCTGTTTTTT. This chain joins TRBV27 and TRBJ2-2; 8 bases agree with TRBD2. This CDR3 is 17 amino acids long. Germline V CDR1 and CDR2: MNHEY, SMNVEV (reference sequence).

The chain uses TRBV4-2 and TRBJ2-5; a weak D match, TRBD1 (5 bases). The CDR3 covers 17 residues. Germline V gives CDR1 LGHNA, CDR2 YNFKEQ. Trimming removed 0 bases from V and 7 bases from J, with 21 bases in between. The DNA of the CDR3 is TGTGCCAGCAGCCAAGAAAGTGGAGACAGTGACCGACGGACCCAGTACTTC. This encodes CASSQESGDSDRRTQYF.

The J gene is TRBJ2-1, the V gene TRBV7-9; D unclear. Trimming cost V 2 bases and J 8 bases, with 13 bases left between them. The CDR3 spans 14 residues. Per germline, CDR1 SEHNR and CDR2 FQNEAQ (reference sequence). The CDR3 sequence: CASSLSPSLDEQFF. The CDR3 region has the DNA TGTGCCAGCAGCTTATCCCCTAGTCTCGATGAGCAGTTCTTC.

CDR3 amino acids: CASSIDDSIIQPQHF. DNA for the CDR3: TGTGCCAGTAGTATAGACGACTCAATTATTCAGCCCCAGCATTTT. This chain connects TRBV19 to TRBJ1-5; D gene unclear. CDR3 length equals 15 residues. Deletions cut 0 bases from V and 6 bases from J, with 12 bases between. The germline V gene has CDR1 LNHDA and CDR2 SQIVND (reference sequence).

The CDR3 spells CASSLAGQGRTGELFF. The CDR3 bases are TGTGCCAGCAGCTTAGCCGGTCAGGGAAGAACCGGGGAGCTGTTTTTT. The rearrangement joins TRBV7-6 to TRBJ2-2, with D tentatively TRBD1 (5 bases). CDR3 length: 16 residues. Trimming removed 0 bases at V and 5 bases at J, with 13 bases between. Germline CDR1 and CDR2: SGHVS and FNYEAQ.

The chain has TRBV5-4 and TRBJ2-2, with 10 bases that match TRBD2. In germline, CDR1 is SGHNT, CDR2 YYREEE (reference sequence). V lost 4 bases to trimming and J lost 9 bases; unmatched junction nucleotides: 12. This CDR3 spans 16 amino acids. The CDR3 here is CASSPGVAGGSRELFF. For the CDR3, the DNA is TGTGCCAGCAGCCCCGGAGTAGCGGGGGGTTCGAGGGAGCTGTTTTTT.